The present TCR beta chain was sequenced within a study of identical twins (dated by TCRdb to the mid-2010s). Background on the whole study: To test whether fetal clonotypes persist, the study used deep sequencing on TCR alpha and beta repertoires from monozygotic twins, unrelated adults of various ages, and cord blood. To rule out contamination, the twin experiments were replicated at different times with different library preparation protocols.

Trimming leaves V shorter by 5 bases and J shorter by 2 bases, with the junction holding 8 bases beyond the gene matches. Taken from cysteine to phenylalanine, the CDR3 has 16 residues. CDR3 DNA is the only sequence kept; it has 48 bases, read in frame from the first base. CDR1 LNHDA and CDR2 SQIVND are derived from the germline V gene (reference sequence). Only healthy Caucasian donors were included. Overall study outcomes, separate from this receptor: Compared with coincidental sharing between unrelated individuals, an excess of low generation-probability sequences was observed among out-of-frame TCR alpha sequences shared between twins. In monozygotic twins, out-of-frame TCR alpha sharing was systematically underestimated by recombination models, although the models agreed with sharing between unrelated individuals. Invariant T cells such as MAIT and iNKT could partly confound zero-insertion analyses, though diverse VJ usage argued against this for most clonotypes. Abundant cord blood beta clonotypes had fewer insertions, young adult naive repertoires showed a similar but weaker trend, and memory repertoires showed no such trend. Conclusions relied on cross-sectional statistical analysis, since the same donors could not be followed over many years. In beta out-of-frame sequences, excess twin sharing was weaker, because having fewer shared sequences lowered the signal-to-noise ratio.

Notes on this clonotype: Its specific antigen is unknown. No base qualities exist here, and no much larger clone lies one base off it.

Libraries were constructed by 5' RACE. For sequencing, an Illumina HiSeq 2000 was employed. Template switching added a universal primer binding site, and the final cDNA carried a unique molecular identifier that allowed TCR cDNA molecules to be counted accurately. Specific primers in the conserved constant-segment region were used to synthesize first-strand cDNA for the TCR alpha and beta chains. To control for contamination, each cDNA library was double barcoded with a SMART-Mk sample barcode plus Illumina barcodes. Two successive PCR steps introduced TruSeq adapter sequences along with Illumina sample barcodes. Sequencing of the TCR alpha and beta cDNA libraries was done on the Illumina HiSeq platform using custom primers. Under the source paper's analysis protocol: MiGEC was used to process raw reads and extract unique molecular identifiers, and MiXCR was used to find CDR3 positions. Recombination models were inferred per individual with the repgenHMM and IGoR tools using an EM algorithm. Shared clonotype analysis was performed with the tcR package in R, normalizing sharing by the product of cloneset sizes. To study raw recombination without the effects of thymic and clonal selection, out-of-frame nonproductive sequences were analyzed. TCRdb reanalyzed the raw reads on its own, using fastp at Q25 for trimming and MiXCR for clone calling, and kept in-frame beta chains. Duplicate CDR3 protein sequences are folded into a single record with the most common DNA and genes. These V and J calls originate from TCRdb's pipeline instead of the authors' own analysis. The sample table records 1.5 million to 2 million distinct CDR3 sequences; around a third of these occur just once. Of the sample, around 0.3% falls within the top ten clones.

Recombination linked TRBV19 to TRBJ2-3; TRBD2 matches 9 bases in the middle. The origin of this receptor is a newborn girl in good health. The sample taken for sequencing was cord blood. The nucleotide sequence is given as TGTGCCAGTAGTGAACAAACGGGACTAGCCACAGATACGCAGTATTTT. Its protein is CASSEQTGLATDTQYF.